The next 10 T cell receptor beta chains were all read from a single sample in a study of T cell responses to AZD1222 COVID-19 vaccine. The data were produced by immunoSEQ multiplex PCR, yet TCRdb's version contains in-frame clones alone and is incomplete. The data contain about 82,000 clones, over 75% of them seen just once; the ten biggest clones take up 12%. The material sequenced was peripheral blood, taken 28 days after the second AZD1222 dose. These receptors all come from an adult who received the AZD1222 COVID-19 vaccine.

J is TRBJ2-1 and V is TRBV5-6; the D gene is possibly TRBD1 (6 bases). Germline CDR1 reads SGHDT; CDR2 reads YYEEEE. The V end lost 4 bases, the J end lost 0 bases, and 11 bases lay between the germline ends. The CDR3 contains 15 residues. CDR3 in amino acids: CASSLWTDSYNEQFF. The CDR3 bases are TGTGCCAGCAGCCTATGGACAGACTCCTACAATGAGCAGTTCTTC.

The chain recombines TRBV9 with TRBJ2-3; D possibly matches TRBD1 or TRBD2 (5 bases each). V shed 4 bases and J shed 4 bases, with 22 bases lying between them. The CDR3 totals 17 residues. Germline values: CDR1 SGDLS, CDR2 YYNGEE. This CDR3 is CASSTGTRYLFADTQYF. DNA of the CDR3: TGTGCCAGCAGCACCGGGACCCGTTATTTGTTTGCAGATACGCAGTATTTT.

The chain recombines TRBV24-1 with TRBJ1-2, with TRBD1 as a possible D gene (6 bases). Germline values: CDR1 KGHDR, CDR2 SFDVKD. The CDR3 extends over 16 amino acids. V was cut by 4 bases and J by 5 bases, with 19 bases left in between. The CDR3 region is CATSDGKREGGYGYTF. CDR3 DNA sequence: TGTGCCACCAGTGACGGGAAACGCGAAGGGGGTTATGGCTACACCTTC.

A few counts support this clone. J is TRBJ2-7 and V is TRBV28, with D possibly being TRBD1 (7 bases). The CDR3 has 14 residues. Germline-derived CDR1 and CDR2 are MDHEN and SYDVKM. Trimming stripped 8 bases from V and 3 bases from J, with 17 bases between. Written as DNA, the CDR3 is TGTGCCAGCGGAGGGACAGTGCCGGGCTACGAGCAGTACTTC. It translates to CASGGTVPGYEQYF.

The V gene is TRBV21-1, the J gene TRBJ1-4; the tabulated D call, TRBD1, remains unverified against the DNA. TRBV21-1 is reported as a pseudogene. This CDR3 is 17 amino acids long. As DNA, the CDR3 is TGTGCCAGCAGCTCCCGGGACAGGGGCCGTTTTAATGAAAAACTGTTTTTT. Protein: CASSSRDRGRFNEKLFF.

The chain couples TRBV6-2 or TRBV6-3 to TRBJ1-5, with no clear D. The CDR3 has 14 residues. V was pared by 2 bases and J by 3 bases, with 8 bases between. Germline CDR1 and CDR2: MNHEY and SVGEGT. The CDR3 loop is CASSYAQNNQPQHF. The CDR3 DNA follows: TGTGCCAGCAGTTACGCGCAGAACAATCAGCCCCAGCATTTT.

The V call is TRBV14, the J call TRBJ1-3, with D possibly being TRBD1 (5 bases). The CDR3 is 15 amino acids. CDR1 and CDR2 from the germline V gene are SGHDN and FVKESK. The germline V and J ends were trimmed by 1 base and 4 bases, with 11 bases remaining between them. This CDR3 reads CASSQGDGAGNTIYF. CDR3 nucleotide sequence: TGTGCCAGCAGCCAAGGTGACGGGGCCGGAAACACCATATATTTT.

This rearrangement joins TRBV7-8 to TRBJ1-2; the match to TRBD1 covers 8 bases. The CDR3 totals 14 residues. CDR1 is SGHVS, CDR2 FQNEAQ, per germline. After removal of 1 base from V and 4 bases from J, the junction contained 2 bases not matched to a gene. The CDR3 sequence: CASSLGDRSYGYTF. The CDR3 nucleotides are TGTGCCAGCAGCTTAGGGGACAGGAGCTATGGCTACACCTTC.

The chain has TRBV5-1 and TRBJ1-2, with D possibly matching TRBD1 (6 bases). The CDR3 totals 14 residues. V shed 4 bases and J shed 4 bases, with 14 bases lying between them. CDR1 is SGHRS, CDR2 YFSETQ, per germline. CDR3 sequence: CASSAPLDSYGYTF. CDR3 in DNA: TGCGCCAGCAGCGCCCCTTTGGACAGCTATGGCTACACCTTC. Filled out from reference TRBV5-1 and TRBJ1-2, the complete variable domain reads KAGVTQTPRYLIKTRGQQVTLSCSPISGHRSVSWYQQTPGQGLQFLFEYFSETQRNKGNFPGRFSGRQFSNSRSEMNVSTLELGDSALYLCASSAPLDSYGYTFGSGTRLTVV.

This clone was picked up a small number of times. The CDR3 nucleotides are TGTGCCAGCAGTTCGCTGGGGGGTTCCTACGAGCAGTACTTC. Amino acid sequence: CASSSLGGSYEQYF. This rearrangement joins TRBV27 to TRBJ2-7, with a tentative D call TRBD2 (6 bases). V was pared by 4 bases and J by 1 base, with 11 bases between. The CDR3 is made up of 14 amino acids. The V gene's germline CDR1 is MNHEY and CDR2 SMNVEV (reference sequence).